These T cell receptor beta chains were read from a single sample in a study of identifying expanded T cells in peripheral blood. Sequenced by immunoSEQ multiplex PCR; TCRdb stores in-frame clones only, minus some. The sample holds some 93,000 clones, more than 70% seen once. The source material was blood. The receptors stem from a person aged 18-69 years in good health. Each CDR3 is given with its conserved first and last residue. The D gene is left open where the match is weak. Size is omitted from some rows. Given values are once, few, many or a class for expanded clones.

d_gene: .
v_gene: TRBV11-2
abundance: .
j_gene: TRBJ2-1
CDR3aa: CASSTRDEQFF
CDR3nt: TGTGCCAGCAGCACGCGGGATGAGCAGTTCTTC

d_gene: .
v_gene: TRBV4-3
abundance: .
j_gene: TRBJ1-2
CDR3aa: CASSQDVGGYTF
CDR3nt: TGCGCCAGCAGCCAAGATGTGGGGGGCTACACCTTC

d_gene: .
v_gene: TRBV7-8
abundance: .
j_gene: TRBJ2-7
CDR3aa: CASSLKGNSYEQYF
CDR3nt: TGTGCCAGCAGCTTAAAGGGAAACTCCTACGAGCAGTACTTC

d_gene: .
v_gene: TRBV28
abundance: .
j_gene: TRBJ2-7
CDR3aa: CASSLSYRAEQYF
CDR3nt: TGTGCCAGCAGTTTATCCTACAGGGCCGAGCAGTACTTC

d_gene: TRBD2
v_gene: TRBV13
abundance: once
j_gene: TRBJ2-1
CDR3aa: CASSLVVSGGADEQFF
CDR3nt: TGTGCCAGCAGCTTAGTAGTTAGCGGGGGGGCTGATGAGCAGTTCTTC

d_gene: .
v_gene: TRBV28
abundance: .
j_gene: TRBJ1-1
CDR3aa: CASKYLGTIEAFF
CDR3nt: TGTGCCAGCAAGTATCTCGGGACAATTGAAGCTTTCTTT

d_gene: .
v_gene: TRBV5-1
abundance: .
j_gene: TRBJ2-7
CDR3aa: CASSEGTYEQYF
CDR3nt: TGCGCCAGCAGCGAGGGAACCTACGAGCAGTACTTC

d_gene: TRBD2
v_gene: TRBV27
abundance: .
j_gene: TRBJ2-3
CDR3aa: CATSGASGAPTDTQYF
CDR3nt: TGTGCCACCTCTGGGGCTAGCGGGGCCCCCACAGATACGCAGTATTTT

d_gene: .
v_gene: TRBV5-1
abundance: few
j_gene: TRBJ1-4
CDR3aa: CASSPLATLPATNEKLFF
CDR3nt: TGCGCCAGCAGCCCACTTGCAACCCTCCCCGCAACTAATGAAAAACTGTTTTTT

d_gene: .
v_gene: TRBV7-2
abundance: .
j_gene: TRBJ2-1
CDR3aa: CASSLIEDDEQFF
CDR3nt: TGTGCCAGCAGCTTAATTGAAGATGATGAGCAGTTCTTC

d_gene: .
v_gene: TRBV6-1
abundance: .
j_gene: TRBJ2-1
CDR3aa: CASSEGLWERPEQFF
CDR3nt: TGTGCCAGCAGTGAAGGCCTTTGGGAGCGGCCTGAGCAGTTCTTC

d_gene: .
v_gene: TRBV18
abundance: once
j_gene: TRBJ2-3
CDR3aa: CASSPPSGSTDTQYF
CDR3nt: TGTGCCAGCTCACCACCCTCAGGAAGCACAGATACGCAGTATTTT

d_gene: .
v_gene: TRBV14
abundance: .
j_gene: TRBJ2-2
CDR3aa: CASSQDVTRTGELFF
CDR3nt: TGTGCCAGCAGCCAAGACGTTACCCGGACCGGGGAGCTGTTTTTT

d_gene: .
v_gene: TRBV7-3
abundance: .
j_gene: TRBJ1-6
CDR3aa: CASSLGVGSPLHF
CDR3nt: TGTGCCAGCAGCTTGGGGGTCGGTTCACCCCTCCACTTT

d_gene: .
v_gene: TRBV28
abundance: .
j_gene: TRBJ2-3
CDR3aa: CASSLDRAPNEDTQYF
CDR3nt: TGTGCCAGCAGTTTAGACCGGGCTCCGAATGAAGATACGCAGTATTTT

d_gene: .
v_gene: TRBV28
abundance: few
j_gene: TRBJ2-6
CDR3aa: CASSSGRISGANVLTF
CDR3nt: TGTGCCAGCAGCAGCGGGCGGATCTCTGGGGCCAACGTCCTGACTTTC

d_gene: .
v_gene: TRBV7-3
abundance: few
j_gene: TRBJ2-1
CDR3aa: CASSLQGGNEQFF
CDR3nt: TGTGCCAGCAGCCTTCAGGGGGGAAATGAGCAGTTCTTC

d_gene: .
v_gene: TRBV27
abundance: .
j_gene: TRBJ2-1
CDR3aa: CASSFIGSYNEQFF
CDR3nt: TGTGCCAGCAGTTTCATAGGCTCCTACAATGAGCAGTTCTTC

d_gene: .
v_gene: TRBV18
abundance: once
j_gene: TRBJ2-3
CDR3aa: CASSPPRGSTDTQYF
CDR3nt: TGTGCCAGCTCACCACCGAGGGGTAGCACAGATACGCAGTATTTT

d_gene: TRBD1
v_gene: TRBV5-8
abundance: .
j_gene: TRBJ2-6
CDR3aa: CASSLDRGHYLAGANVLTF
CDR3nt: TGTGCCAGCAGCCTGGACAGGGGACATTATTTGGCTGGGGCCAACGTCCTGACTTTC

d_gene: .
v_gene: TRBV2
abundance: .
j_gene: TRBJ2-1
CDR3aa: CASRGEAWEQFF
CDR3nt: TGTGCCAGCAGGGGTGAGGCTTGGGAGCAGTTCTTC

d_gene: .
v_gene: TRBV5-1
abundance: .
j_gene: TRBJ1-6
CDR3aa: CASSLGGTPGNSPLHF
CDR3nt: TGCGCCAGCAGCTTGGGGGGGACTCCGGGTAATTCACCCCTCCACTTT

d_gene: .
v_gene: TRBV4-2
abundance: .
j_gene: TRBJ2-5
CDR3aa: CASSLDRDGALETQYF
CDR3nt: TGTGCCAGCAGCCTAGACCGGGACGGGGCGTTGGAGACCCAGTACTTC

d_gene: .
v_gene: TRBV9
abundance: .
j_gene: TRBJ1-2
CDR3aa: CASSVSPTDSGLVGYTF
CDR3nt: TGTGCCAGCAGCGTCTCCCCGACTGACAGCGGACTCGTCGGCTACACCTTC

d_gene: .
v_gene: TRBV27
abundance: .
j_gene: TRBJ2-5
CDR3aa: CASRDLQETQYF
CDR3nt: TGTGCCTCCCGGGACTTACAAGAGACCCAGTACTTC

d_gene: .
v_gene: TRBV7-6
abundance: .
j_gene: TRBJ2-7
CDR3aa: CASSLAASYEQYF
CDR3nt: TGTGCCAGCAGCTTAGCCGCCAGCTACGAGCAGTACTTC

d_gene: .
v_gene: TRBV9
abundance: .
j_gene: TRBJ2-1
CDR3aa: CASSVEGSTPNSEQFF
CDR3nt: TGTGCCAGCAGCGTAGAGGGATCAACTCCTAACAGTGAGCAGTTCTTC

d_gene: TRBD1
v_gene: TRBV7-6
abundance: .
j_gene: TRBJ2-6
CDR3aa: CASSLRAGGASGANVLTF
CDR3nt: TGTGCCAGCAGCTTAAGGGCAGGGGGCGCCTCTGGGGCCAACGTCCTGACTTTC

d_gene: TRBD1
v_gene: TRBV13
abundance: .
j_gene: TRBJ2-1
CDR3aa: CASSSRDRSYNEQFF
CDR3nt: TGTGCCAGCAGCTCCCGGGACAGGAGCTACAATGAGCAGTTCTTC

d_gene: .
v_gene: TRBV28
abundance: .
j_gene: TRBJ1-3
CDR3aa: CASSFHRSHGNTIYF
CDR3nt: TGTGCCAGCAGTTTCCACCGGAGCCATGGAAACACCATATATTTT

d_gene: TRBD2
v_gene: TRBV7-3
abundance: once
j_gene: TRBJ2-1
CDR3aa: CASSSGLGGFNEQFF
CDR3nt: TGTGCCAGCAGCTCGGGACTAGGCGGATTCAATGAGCAGTTCTTC

d_gene: TRBD1
v_gene: TRBV5-6
abundance: .
j_gene: TRBJ2-2
CDR3aa: CASSIDKGATGELFF
CDR3nt: TGTGCCAGCAGCATCGATAAGGGGGCCACCGGGGAGCTGTTTTTT

d_gene: .
v_gene: TRBV6-1
abundance: .
j_gene: TRBJ2-2
CDR3aa: CASSDGYDAGELFF
CDR3nt: TGTGCCAGCAGTGACGGTTATGATGCCGGGGAGCTGTTTTTT

d_gene: TRBD2
v_gene: TRBV30
abundance: .
j_gene: TRBJ2-3
CDR3aa: CAWSGTSGPNTDTQYF
CDR3nt: TGTGCCTGGAGTGGTACTAGCGGGCCCAACACAGATACGCAGTATTTT

d_gene: TRBD1
v_gene: TRBV29-1
abundance: .
j_gene: TRBJ1-2
CDR3aa: CSVTDRVLSYTF
CDR3nt: TGCAGCGTTACAGACAGGGTCTTGAGCTACACCTTC

d_gene: .
v_gene: TRBV30
abundance: .
j_gene: TRBJ1-4
CDR3aa: CAWSPGEANEKLFF
CDR3nt: TGTGCCTGGAGTCCAGGGGAGGCTAATGAAAAACTGTTTTTT

d_gene: TRBD1
v_gene: TRBV9
abundance: few
j_gene: TRBJ1-6
CDR3aa: CASSVAGGYNSPLHF
CDR3nt: TGTGCCAGCAGCGTAGCAGGGGGCTATAATTCACCCCTCCACTTT

d_gene: TRBD2
v_gene: TRBV9
abundance: .
j_gene: TRBJ2-3
CDR3aa: CASSVERGGLVTQYF
CDR3nt: TGTGCCAGCAGCGTAGAGCGGGGGGGCCTTGTTACGCAGTATTTT

d_gene: .
v_gene: TRBV7-9
abundance: .
j_gene: TRBJ1-2
CDR3aa: CASSLAGAGRVNYGYTF
CDR3nt: TGTGCCAGCAGCTTAGCGGGGGCAGGGCGAGTTAACTATGGCTACACCTTC

d_gene: TRBD2
v_gene: TRBV19
abundance: few
j_gene: TRBJ2-2
CDR3aa: CASILPGLAGSQNTGELFF
CDR3nt: TGTGCCAGTATCCTTCCGGGACTAGCGGGAAGTCAGAACACCGGGGAGCTGTTTTTT

d_gene: .
v_gene: TRBV23-1
abundance: .
j_gene: TRBJ2-3
CDR3aa: CASSQDSDTQYF
CDR3nt: TGCGCCAGCAGTCAAGACTCAGATACGCAGTATTTT

d_gene: .
v_gene: TRBV4-1
abundance: .
j_gene: TRBJ2-3
CDR3aa: CASSQDSTTTDTQYF
CDR3nt: TGCGCCAGCAGCCAAGATTCTACCACCACAGATACGCAGTATTTT

d_gene: .
v_gene: TRBV30
abundance: .
j_gene: TRBJ1-2
CDR3aa: CAWDPGRDLYGYTF
CDR3nt: TGTGCCTGGGACCCGGGAAGAGACCTCTATGGCTACACCTTC

d_gene: .
v_gene: TRBV6-5
abundance: .
j_gene: TRBJ2-7
CDR3aa: CASSYDGTSPNEQYF
CDR3nt: TGTGCCAGCAGTTACGACGGAACTAGTCCCAACGAGCAGTACTTC

d_gene: TRBD2
v_gene: TRBV6-4
abundance: .
j_gene: TRBJ2-1
CDR3aa: CASSRSGDYNEQFF
CDR3nt: TGTGCCAGCTCTCGTAGCGGGGATTACAATGAGCAGTTCTTC

d_gene: .
v_gene: TRBV6-1
abundance: once
j_gene: TRBJ1-1
CDR3aa: CASSDVGGRWTEAFF
CDR3nt: TGTGCCAGCAGCGACGTGGGGGGGCGATGGACTGAAGCTTTCTTT

d_gene: TRBD2
v_gene: TRBV23-1
abundance: .
j_gene: TRBJ2-3
CDR3aa: CASSQGTSGGFRDTQYF
CDR3nt: TGCGCCAGCAGTCAGGGGACTAGCGGGGGGTTTAGAGATACGCAGTATTTT

d_gene: .
v_gene: TRBV7-3
abundance: .
j_gene: TRBJ2-6
CDR3aa: CASSLSLGANVLTF
CDR3nt: TGTGCCAGCAGCTTATCTCTTGGGGCCAACGTCCTGACTTTC

d_gene: .
v_gene: TRBV6-5
abundance: .
j_gene: TRBJ2-7
CDR3aa: CASSSSSYEQYF
CDR3nt: TGTGCCAGCAGTTCGAGCTCCTACGAGCAGTACTTC

d_gene: TRBD2
v_gene: TRBV6-4
abundance: .
j_gene: TRBJ2-2
CDR3aa: CASSVAGDTGELFF
CDR3nt: TGTGCCAGCAGTGTAGCGGGGGACACCGGGGAGCTGTTTTTT

d_gene: .
v_gene: TRBV28
abundance: .
j_gene: TRBJ1-2
CDR3aa: CASSLRGVNYGYTF
CDR3nt: TGTGCCAGCAGTTTACGGGGGGTTAACTATGGCTACACCTTC

d_gene: .
v_gene: TRBV5-6
abundance: .
j_gene: TRBJ1-4
CDR3aa: CASSDGQAGEKLFF
CDR3nt: TGTGCCAGCAGTGACGGCCAGGCAGGCGAAAAACTGTTTTTT

d_gene: .
v_gene: TRBV5-4
abundance: .
j_gene: TRBJ2-7
CDR3aa: CASSVLAGSYEQYF
CDR3nt: TGTGCCAGCAGCGTCCTCGCGGGATCCTACGAGCAGTACTTC

d_gene: .
v_gene: TRBV20-1
abundance: .
j_gene: TRBJ1-1
CDR3aa: CSAKLRTEAFF
CDR3nt: TGCAGTGCTAAGCTACGCACTGAAGCTTTCTTT